This TCR beta chain comes out of a study of Ad26.COV2.S vaccination and SARS-CoV-2 variants. Broader study findings: After vaccination, reports described spike-specific CD8+ and CD4+ T cell responses as showing substantial breadth. Individuals receiving vaccine had higher spike-specific TCR breadth than placebo recipients did.

V gave up 3 bases and J gave up 3 bases, with 14 bases separating them. Germline V gives CDR1 MNHNS, CDR2 SASEGT. This CDR3 comprises 15 residues. The repertoire was sequenced with immunoSEQ multiplex PCR; TCRdb's copy has only in-frame clones and lacks some. Among roughly 140,000 clones, 80% to 90% were seen once, and the ten largest hold 5%. A remark on this clone: Its antigen is not identified.

The sequencing here drew on peripheral blood, taken after recovery from COVID-19. J is TRBJ1-2 and V is TRBV6-1; D gene ambiguous. The TCR was taken from a human donor who had recovered from COVID-19. In nucleotides, the CDR3 is TGTGCCAGCAGTGAGGTACAGAGCTCTCACTATGGCTACACCTTC. Residues: CASSEVQSSHYGYTF.